The next 13 T cell receptor beta chains were all read from a single sample in a study of control samples from healthy donors and cancer patients. Profiling relied on immunoSEQ multiplex PCR, and the TCRdb table lists in-frame clones only, not all of them. The sample contains over 100,000 clones, around 92% of which appear only once. Sequencing input: blood. Source of these receptors: a woman aged 50 to 65 in good health.

V gene TRBV10-3 combines with J gene TRBJ2-3, with 13 positions matching TRBD2. Germline V CDR1 and CDR2: ENHRY, SYGVKD. Trimming at V came to 10 bases and at J to 6 bases, leaving 4 bases not matched to a gene. There are 13 residues in the CDR3. The CDR3 loop reads CASGLAGADTQYF. Here the CDR3 DNA reads TGTGCCAGTGGACTAGCGGGAGCTGATACGCAGTATTTT.

V gene TRBV4-2 combines with J gene TRBJ2-5; 9 nucleotides match TRBD2. This CDR3 spans 15 amino acids. Germline CDR1 and CDR2: LGHNA and YNFKEQ. The ends lost 0 bases at V and 4 bases at J; junction bases unmatched: 3. The DNA of the CDR3 is TGTGCCAGCAGCCAAGATTCTAGCGGGGCAGAGACCCAGTACTTC. Encoded protein: CASSQDSSGAETQYF.

This chain joins TRBV21-1 and TRBJ1-4. TRBV21-1 is shown as a pseudogene. The CDR3 has 21 amino acids. The CDR3: CASSKARGEGREISSNEKLFF. The CDR3 DNA is TGTGCCAGCAGCAAGGCCCGAGGGGAGGGCAGGGAGATTTCGTCTAATGAAAAACTGTTTTTT.

The chain couples TRBV30 to TRBJ1-5; 12 positions match TRBD1. The CDR3 consists of 17 residues. The germline V gene has CDR1 GTSNPN and CDR2 SVGIG (reference sequence). V was pared by 2 bases and J by 7 bases, with 12 bases of the junction left unmatched. CDR3 bases: TGTGCCTGGAGTAGGAGGGCGGGACAGGGGGCTGGGCAGCCCCAGCATTTT. As protein: CAWSRRAGQGAGQPQHF.

The V and J genes are TRBV5-1 and TRBJ2-3, with 9 bases matching TRBD2. The length of the CDR3 is 13 residues. Unmatched junction bases numbered 7, after V lost 6 bases and J lost 8 bases. Germline V lookup: CDR1 SGHRS, CDR2 YFSETQ. CDR3 sequence: CASIGGGARTQYF. CDR3 in DNA: TGCGCCAGCATTGGCGGGGGGGCGCGTACGCAGTATTTT.

The chain uses TRBV19 and TRBJ1-1; no clear D gene. Germline V gene sequence: CDR1 LNHDA, CDR2 SQIVND (reference sequence). This CDR3 spans 13 amino acids. V lost 4 bases and J 0 bases, leaving 6 bases between the germline ends. For the CDR3, the DNA is TGTGCCAGTAGTACGGGAATGAACACTGAAGCTTTCTTT. The encoded protein is CASSTGMNTEAFF.

The rearrangement links TRBV5-5 to TRBJ1-1; unclear D gene. The V gene lost 0 bases and the J gene lost 8 bases, with 17 bases spanning the gap. CDR1 and CDR2 from the germline V gene are SGHKS and YYEKEE (reference sequence). This CDR3 region has 15 residues. The CDR3 DNA sequence: TGTGCCAGCAGCTTGGTCATGACTCCGAGTCGGGAAGCTTTCTTT. Translation: CASSLVMTPSREAFF.

The J gene is TRBJ2-3, the V gene TRBV5-1; unclear D gene. The CDR3 runs to 12 residues. V lost 5 bases to trimming and J lost 2 bases, with 6 bases between them. Per the germline V gene, CDR1 is SGHRS and CDR2 is YFSETQ. The CDR3 here is CASSFLTDTQYF. The CDR3 bases are TGCGCCAGCAGTTTTCTCACAGATACGCAGTATTTT.

V is TRBV24-1 and J is TRBJ2-1; possible D gene TRBD1, 6 bases. V shed 5 bases and J shed 4 bases, with 11 bases lying between them. The germline V gene has CDR1 KGHDR and CDR2 SFDVKD. The CDR3 covers 14 residues. CDR3 DNA: TGTGCCACCAGTGGGCAGGGGAAGTACAATGAGCAGTTCTTC. Its protein product is CATSGQGKYNEQFF.

The rearrangement joins TRBV2 to TRBJ1-2; TRBD1 aligns across 9 bases. CDR3 size: 14 residues. Germline V gives CDR1 SNHLY, CDR2 FYNNEI. V shed 8 bases, J shed 3 bases, and the junction held 7 bases outside the gene matches. The CDR3 DNA reads TGTGCCAGCCGGCCGGGACAGGGATACTATGGCTACACCTTC. Its translation: CASRPGQGYYGYTF.

V is TRBV7-6 and J is TRBJ2-7; tentatively, D is TRBD2 (7 bases). The CDR3 has 17 residues. Germline V lookup: CDR1 SGHVS, CDR2 FNYEAQ. V lost 5 bases to trimming and J lost 6 bases, with 26 bases between them. The CDR3 protein is CASSPCVGGPLPSEQYF. Written as DNA, the CDR3 is TGTGCCAGCAGCCCTTGCGTCGGGGGGCCCCTCCCGAGCGAGCAGTACTTC.

This clone was seen only once. The chain has TRBV18 and TRBJ2-2, with 10 bases aligning to TRBD1. Germline CDR1 reads KGHSH; CDR2 reads LQKENI. The CDR3 extends over 16 amino acids. V trimming: 7 bases; J trimming: 2 bases; junction bases outside the gene matches: 7. CDR3 sequence: CASLPGQGRNTGELFF. The CDR3 nucleotides are TGTGCCAGCTTACCGGGACAGGGGAGAAACACCGGGGAGCTGTTTTTT.

V usage is TRBV3-1 (or the pseudogene TRBV3-2) and J usage is TRBJ2-1, with D possibly TRBD2 on 6 matching bases. The V gene's germline CDR1 is LGHDT and CDR2 YNNKEL (reference sequence). CDR3 size: 14 residues. V lost 0 bases and J 7 bases, leaving 10 bases between the germline ends. This chain's CDR3 is CASSQDFAGNEQFF. The CDR3 DNA is TGTGCCAGCAGCCAAGATTTCGCGGGAAATGAGCAGTTCTTC.